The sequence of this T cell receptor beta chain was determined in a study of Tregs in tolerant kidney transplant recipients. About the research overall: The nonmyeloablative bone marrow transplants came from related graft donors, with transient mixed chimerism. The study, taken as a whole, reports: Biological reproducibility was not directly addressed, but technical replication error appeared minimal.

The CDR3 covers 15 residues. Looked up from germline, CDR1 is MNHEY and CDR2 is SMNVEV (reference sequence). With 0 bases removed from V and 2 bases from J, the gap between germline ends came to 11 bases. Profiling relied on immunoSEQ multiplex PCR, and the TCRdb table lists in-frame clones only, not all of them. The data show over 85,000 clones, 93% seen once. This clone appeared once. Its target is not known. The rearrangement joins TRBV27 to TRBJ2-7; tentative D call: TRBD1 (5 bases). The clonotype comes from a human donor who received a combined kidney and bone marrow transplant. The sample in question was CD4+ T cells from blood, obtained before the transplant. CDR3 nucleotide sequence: TGTGCCAGCAGTTTATCGACAGTGTCAACCTACGAGCAGTACTTC. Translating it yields CASSLSTVSTYEQYF.